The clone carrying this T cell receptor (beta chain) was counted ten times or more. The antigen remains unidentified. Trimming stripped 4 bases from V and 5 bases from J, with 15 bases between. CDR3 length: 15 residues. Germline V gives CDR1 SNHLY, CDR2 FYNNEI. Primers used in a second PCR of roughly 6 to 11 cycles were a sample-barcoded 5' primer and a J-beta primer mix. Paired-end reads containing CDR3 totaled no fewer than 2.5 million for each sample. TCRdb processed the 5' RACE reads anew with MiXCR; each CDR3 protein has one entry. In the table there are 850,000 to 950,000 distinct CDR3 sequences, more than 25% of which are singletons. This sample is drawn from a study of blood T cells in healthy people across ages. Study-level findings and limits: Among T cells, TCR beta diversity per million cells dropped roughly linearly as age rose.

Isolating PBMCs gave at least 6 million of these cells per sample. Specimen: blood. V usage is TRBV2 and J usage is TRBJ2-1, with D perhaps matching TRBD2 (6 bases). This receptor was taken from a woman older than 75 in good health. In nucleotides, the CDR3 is TGTGCCAGCAGTGGAAGGGGACTCCCCAACAATGAGCAGTTCTTC. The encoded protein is CASSGRGLPNNEQFF. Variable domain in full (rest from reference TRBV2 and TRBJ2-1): EPEVTQTPSHQVTQMGQEVILRCVPISNHLYFYWYRQILGQKVEFLVSFYNNEISEKSEIFDDQFSVERPDGSNFTLKIRSTKLEDSAMYFCASSGRGLPNNEQFFGPGTRLTVL.